These T cell receptor beta chains were read from a single sample in a study of T cell responses to AZD1222 COVID-19 vaccine. Produced via immunoSEQ multiplex PCR; TCRdb's table is partial and in-frame only. The table shows about 83,000 clones, with approximately 85% occurring only once. The sequencing used peripheral blood, collected on day 0 of AZD1222 vaccination. The receptors stem from an adult in good health. The CDR3 runs from the conserved cysteine through the conserved F or W. A D gene is named only where the DNA matches it firmly. Rows may omit the clone size; those that give it use once, few, many or a size class.

v_gene,abundance,j_gene,d_gene,CDR3aa,CDR3nt
TRBV5-8,.,TRBJ1-5,TRBD1,CASSFTGTGSQPQHF,TGTGCCAGCAGCTTTACCGGGACAGGGAGTCAGCCCCAGCATTTT
TRBV19,.,TRBJ1-5,.,CASSILAVNNQPQHF,TGTGCCAGTAGTATACTCGCGGTTAACAATCAGCCCCAGCATTTT
TRBV19,.,TRBJ2-5,.,CASSMAGLLPTQYF,TGTGCCAGTAGTATGGCGGGGCTCCTCCCAACCCAGTACTTC
TRBV5-6,.,TRBJ2-1,.,CASSFLGADNEQFF,TGTGCCAGCAGCTTTCTGGGGGCAGACAATGAGCAGTTCTTC
TRBV24-1,.,TRBJ2-5,TRBD1,CATSDQGQGRTQYF,TGTGCCACCAGTGATCAGGGACAGGGCAGGACCCAGTACTTC
TRBV19,.,TRBJ1-6,.,CASSTPLPSPLHF,TGTGCCAGTAGTACCCCCCTCCCGTCACCCCTCCACTTT
TRBV4-2,few,TRBJ1-5,.,CASSPMQDQPQHF,TGTGCCAGCAGCCCAATGCAGGATCAGCCCCAGCATTTT
TRBV2,.,TRBJ1-5,TRBD1,CASSRSGGSNQPQHF,TGTGCCAGCAGCCGATCAGGGGGAAGCAATCAGCCCCAGCATTTT
TRBV6-5,.,TRBJ1-2,.,CASRQGGVGGYTF,TGTGCCAGCAGGCAAGGGGGTGTGGGTGGCTACACCTTC
TRBV19,.,TRBJ2-7,.,CASSAQGSNYEQYF,TGTGCCAGTAGCGCCCAGGGATCTAACTACGAGCAGTACTTC